The 14 T cell receptor beta chains below were found in one sample sequenced in a study of blood T cell repertoires in COVID-19. Sequencing used immunoSEQ multiplex PCR; TCRdb keeps in-frame clones, though not all of them. This sample carries under 300,000 clones, about 73% of them seen once, and the ten largest clones take over 3%. The sample comprised peripheral blood. All receptors come from a woman aged 80 or over with acute or convalescent COVID-19.

This clone is a singleton in its sample. V is TRBV9 and J is TRBJ2-1; 8 bases are shared with TRBD1. The CDR3 covers 16 residues. Per the germline V gene, CDR1 is SGDLS and CDR2 is YYNGEE. With 0 bases clipped from V and 7 bases from J, the junction kept 9 bases outside the gene matches. CDR3 coding DNA: TGTGCCAGCAGCGTAGAGGGACAGGTTCCCTGGAATGAGCAGTTCTTC. Its protein is CASSVEGQVPWNEQFF.

This clone has only a few counts. V gene TRBV11-1 combines with J gene TRBJ1-1, with D tentatively TRBD1 (6 bases). This CDR3 region has 12 residues. Per germline, CDR1 SGHAT and CDR2 FQDESV (reference sequence). Trimming removed 4 bases at V and 5 bases at J, with 8 bases between. The CDR3 sequence: CASSSGHTEAFF. CDR3 nucleotides: TGTGCCAGCAGCTCGGGACATACTGAAGCTTTCTTT.

The rearrangement joins TRBV30 to TRBJ1-6; TRBD1 aligns across 11 bases. After removal of 1 base from V and 3 bases from J, the junction contained 2 bases not matched to a gene. Germline loops: CDR1 GTSNPN, CDR2 SVGIG (reference sequence). This CDR3 has 16 amino acids. The chain's CDR3 is CAWSGDRGGYNSPLHF. The CDR3 nucleotides are TGTGCCTGGAGTGGGGACAGGGGGGGCTATAATTCACCCCTCCACTTT.

The chain joins TRBV19 to TRBJ1-2; TRBD1 matches at 8 bases. Looked up from germline, CDR1 is LNHDA and CDR2 is SQIVND (reference sequence). The trim removed 5 bases at V and 3 bases at J, leaving 2 bases unmatched. CDR3 size: 13 residues. CDR3 DNA: TGTGCCAGTAGTTCAGGGGGCGACTATGGCTACACCTTC. Protein product: CASSSGGDYGYTF.

The gene calls are TRBV6-5 and TRBJ1-2, with 7 bases lining up with TRBD1. V was pared by 6 bases and J by 2 bases, with 6 bases of the junction left unmatched. This CDR3 comprises 14 residues. Germline lookup yields CDR1 MNHEY and CDR2 SVGAGI. This CDR3 is CASSQGGSNYGYTF. CDR3 nucleotide sequence: TGTGCCAGCAGCCAGGGGGGATCCAACTATGGCTACACCTTC.

J is TRBJ2-1 and V is TRBV12-3 or TRBV12-4, with 7 bases that match TRBD1. The CDR3 is 12 amino acids. V dropped 4 bases and J dropped 8; count of bases not matched to a gene: 2. The CDR3 loop is CASSSQGYEQFF. CDR3 nucleotides: TGTGCCAGCAGTTCACAGGGGTATGAGCAGTTCTTC.

This clone was detected a few times. The chain combines TRBV7-2 with TRBJ2-7; 10 nucleotides match TRBD1. CDR1 SGHTA and CDR2 FQGNSA come from the germline V gene. The length of the CDR3 is 17 residues. The trim removed 2 bases at V and 5 bases at J, leaving 12 bases unmatched. CDR3 region: CASSLYVGDRGSHEQYF. The CDR3 DNA reads as TGTGCCAGCAGCTTATATGTTGGGGACAGGGGTTCCCACGAGCAGTACTTC.

The genes are TRBV3-1 (or the pseudogene TRBV3-2) and TRBJ2-1; 12 bases line up with TRBD2. This CDR3 comprises 16 residues. From germline, CDR1 is LGHDT and CDR2 YNNKEL (reference sequence). V shed 0 bases, J shed 6 bases, and the junction held 3 bases outside the gene matches. This chain's CDR3 is CASSQDATSGGNEQFF. The CDR3 DNA sequence: TGTGCCAGCAGCCAAGATGCGACTAGCGGGGGCAATGAGCAGTTCTTC.

To note about this clone: The junction does not match germline at one end; this may be a read error. V is TRBV19 and J is TRBJ2-5; 10 positions agree with TRBD2. Germline assignment: CDR1 LNHDA and CDR2 SQIVND (reference sequence). CDR3 size: 17 residues. This CDR3 reads CASSLDPPSGGQETQYF. The CDR3 coding sequence is TGTGCCAGTAGTTTAGACCCTCCTAGCGGGGGACAAGAGACCCAGTACTTC.

This clone was found a few times. The V call is TRBV4-1, the J call TRBJ1-1, with D tentatively TRBD1 (5 bases). Trimming took 4 bases from V and 0 from J, leaving 18 bases between them. The CDR3 has 17 amino acids. Germline V CDR1 and CDR2: MGHRA, YSYEKL. The DNA of the CDR3 is TGCGCCAGCAGCCTCACGAGCACAGGCCGGGTGAACACTGAAGCTTTCTTT. It encodes CASSLTSTGRVNTEAFF.

V usage is TRBV28 and J usage is TRBJ1-2; a possible D gene is TRBD1 (6 bases). V was clipped by 6 bases and J by 3 bases, with 17 bases between them. The CDR3 is 15 amino acids. Germline V lookup: CDR1 MDHEN, CDR2 SYDVKM. The CDR3 protein is CASSPGTRRDYGYTF. The CDR3 nucleotides are TGTGCCAGCAGCCCCGGGACACGCCGGGACTATGGCTACACCTTC.

This clone turned up a few times. The genes are TRBV7-9 and TRBJ1-6, with 8 positions matching TRBD1. V was clipped by 5 bases and J by 6 bases; unmatched bases: 9. This CDR3 is 16 amino acids long. Per the germline V gene, CDR1 is SEHNR and CDR2 is FQNEAQ (reference sequence). CDR3 coding DNA: TGTGCCAGCAGCCCTGTGGACAGGGCAAGTAATTCACCCCTCCACTTT. This translates into CASSPVDRASNSPLHF.

The chain carries TRBV4-2 and TRBJ1-5; TRBD1 aligns across 11 bases. This CDR3 region has 16 residues. Looked up from germline, CDR1 is LGHNA and CDR2 is YNFKEQ. The J segment lost 7 bases and the V segment lost 4 bases, leaving 9 bases of the junction unmatched. The chain's CDR3 is CASSRRYRDRGQPQHF. DNA of the CDR3: TGTGCCAGCAGCCGCCGGTACCGGGACAGGGGGCAGCCCCAGCATTTT.

This clone occurred a few times. V and J are TRBV29-1 and TRBJ1-2, with D maybe TRBD1 (6 bases). V gave up 5 bases and J gave up 4 bases, with 14 bases separating them. In germline, CDR1 is SQVTM, CDR2 ANQGSEA. The CDR3 contains 13 residues. In DNA, the CDR3 is TGCAGCGTTCAACAGGGTGATGCCTATGGCTACACCTTC. Amino acid sequence: CSVQQGDAYGYTF.